Presented here are 22 T cell receptor beta chains from one specimen sequenced in a study of blood T cell repertoires in COVID-19. Clones were read by immunoSEQ multiplex PCR, and TCRdb kept only the in-frame ones, dropping some. Of about 100,000 clones in the sample, roughly 90% were seen once. Material: peripheral blood. These receptors originate from a man aged 25-45 years in a cohort sampled during active COVID-19.

The table lists this clone with a count of one. V gene TRBV5-4 combines with J gene TRBJ1-4; D is unresolved. From germline, CDR1 is SGHNT and CDR2 YYREEE (reference sequence). This CDR3 has 13 residues. V lost 0 bases and J lost 6, with 6 bases in between. CDR3 protein: CASSLAIDEKLFF. The CDR3 DNA is TGTGCCAGCAGCTTGGCCATTGATGAAAAACTGTTTTTT.

This chain joins TRBV7-9 and TRBJ2-2; 9 bases match TRBD2. The germline CDR1 and CDR2 sequences are SEHNR and FQNEAQ (reference sequence). The CDR3 runs 16 residues. Trimming at V came to 6 bases and at J to 0 bases, leaving 5 bases not matched to a gene. DNA of the CDR3: TGTGCCAGCAGATTTAGCGGGGGAGCGAACACCGGGGAGCTGTTTTTT. Encoded protein: CASRFSGGANTGELFF.

This CDR3 is CASSTTGSNQPQHF. The CDR3 bases are TGTGCCAGTAGTACGACAGGTAGCAATCAGCCCCAGCATTTT. The chain combines TRBV19 with TRBJ1-5, with TRBD1 as a possible D gene (6 bases). CDR3 size: 14 residues. Deletions cut 4 bases from V and 0 bases from J, with 7 bases between. Germline values: CDR1 LNHDA, CDR2 SQIVND (reference sequence).

This clone has just one count. This rearrangement joins TRBV19 to TRBJ1-5; 10 nucleotides align to TRBD1. Germline trimming cut 6 bases from V and 2 bases from J; bases unmatched to any gene: 10. The germline gives CDR1 LNHDA, CDR2 SQIVND (reference sequence). The CDR3 extends over 17 amino acids. The DNA of the CDR3 is TGTGCCAGTAGGGCAGGGACAGGGGTAGGAGGCAATCAGCCCCAGCATTTT. Its translation: CASRAGTGVGGNQPQHF. The full variable domain, with the rest looked up from reference TRBV19 and TRBJ1-5, is DGGITQSPKYLFRKEGQNVTLSCEQNLNHDAMYWYRQDPGQGLRLIYYSQIVNDFQKGDIAEGYSVSREKKESFPLTVTSAQKNPTAFYLCASRAGTGVGGNQPQHFGDGTRLSIL.

The gene calls are TRBV10-1 and TRBJ1-3; D uncertain. Trimming shortened V by 5 bases and J by 4 bases, and 3 bases separated the two germline ends. The CDR3 spans 11 residues. The germline V gene has CDR1 WNHNN and CDR2 SYGVQD (reference sequence). The CDR3, as DNA: TGCGCCAGCAGTCCAGGAAACACCATATATTTT. Amino acid sequence: CASSPGNTIYF.

J is TRBJ1-2 and V is TRBV4-1, with D tentatively TRBD1 (5 bases). Trimming removed 4 bases from V and 3 bases from J, with 18 bases in between. The CDR3 covers 16 residues. Germline V lookup: CDR1 MGHRA, CDR2 YSYEKL. CDR3 coding DNA: TGCGCCAGCAGCCCTGGAGAAGATAGGGGCTACTATGGCTACACCTTC. It specifies CASSPGEDRGYYGYTF.

The chain is built from TRBV3-1 (or the pseudogene TRBV3-2) and TRBJ2-3; 7 bases line up with TRBD1. This CDR3 is built from 15 residues. Trimming removed 3 bases from V and 2 bases from J; junction bases left unmatched: 5. The germline V gene has CDR1 LGHDT and CDR2 YNNKEL (reference sequence). DNA of the CDR3: TGTGCCAGCAGCCAGAGAAGGGGGCTCACAGATACGCAGTATTTT. It is translated as CASSQRRGLTDTQYF.

The DNA for the CDR3 is TGCGCCAGCAGCCAGGGAGCTAGCGGGGGGGCCACCGGGGAGCTGTTTTTT. Protein sequence: CASSQGASGGATGELFF. The chain carries TRBV4-3 and TRBJ2-2, with 12 bases matching TRBD2. Germline assignment: CDR1 LGHNA and CDR2 YSLEER. The CDR3 contains 17 residues. The junction had 6 bases not matched to a gene; V was cut back by 3 bases and J by 4 bases.

This clone was counted between two and nine times. The V and J genes are TRBV6-6 and TRBJ2-7; 7 bases agree with TRBD1. The J segment lost 3 bases and the V segment lost 2 bases, leaving 7 bases of the junction unmatched. CDR3 length equals 15 residues. Looked up from germline, CDR1 is MNHNY and CDR2 is SVGAGI (reference sequence). Here the CDR3 DNA reads TGTGCCAGCAGTTACACACCTGGACAGGACTACGAGCAGTACTTC. It codes for CASSYTPGQDYEQYF.

Only a few counts were recorded for this clone. The CDR3 DNA reads TGTGCCAGCAGCTTAAGGTCTAGCACTAGCACAGATACGCAGTATTTT. Protein product: CASSLRSSTSTDTQYF. The chain has TRBV7-6 and TRBJ2-3, with D possibly being TRBD2 (5 bases). Germline loops: CDR1 SGHVS, CDR2 FNYEAQ. V lost 2 bases, J lost 0 bases, and 12 bases lay in between. This CDR3 has 16 amino acids.

This clone was counted once. The chain uses TRBV6-5 and TRBJ2-7, with D possibly TRBD1 on 5 matching bases. From germline, CDR1 is MNHEY and CDR2 SVGAGI. The CDR3 covers 13 residues. V lost 6 bases and J 2 bases, leaving 11 bases between the germline ends. For the CDR3, the DNA is TGTGCCAGCAGGCAGTGGGGCCCCTACGAGCAGTACTTC. Its translation: CASRQWGPYEQYF.

The rearrangement joins TRBV18 to TRBJ1-1; TRBD1 aligns across 11 bases. The germline CDR1 and CDR2 sequences are KGHSH and LQKENI. The length of the CDR3 is 15 residues. V gave up 6 bases and J gave up 6 bases; unmatched junction bases: 9. The CDR3 is CASSPSGDRGAEAFF. The CDR3 DNA sequence: TGTGCCAGCTCGCCCTCTGGGGACAGGGGGGCTGAAGCTTTCTTT. Looking up the rest from reference TRBV18 and TRBJ1-1 gives the full variable domain: NAGVMQNPRHLVRRRGQEARLRCSPMKGHSHVYWYRQLPEEGLKFMVYLQKENIIDESGMPKERFSAEFPKEGPSILRIQQVVRGDSAAYFCASSPSGDRGAEAFFGQGTRLTVV.

This CDR3 is CASSPAPLHF. DNA of the CDR3: TGTGCCAGCAGCCCCGCGCCCCTCCACTTT. V usage is TRBV5-8 and J usage is TRBJ1-6; no firm D call. The CDR3 contains 10 residues. V was shortened by 4 bases and J by 13 bases, with 6 bases between the two germline ends. Germline values: CDR1 SGHTS, CDR2 YDEGEE. Looking up the rest from reference TRBV5-8 and TRBJ1-6 gives the full variable domain: EAGVTQSPTHLIKTRGQQATLRCSPISGHTSVYWYQQALGLGLQFLLWYDEGEERNRGNFPPRFSGRQFPNYSSELNVNALELEDSALYLCASSPAPLHFGNGTRLTVT.

The chain combines TRBV18 with TRBJ1-6, with D possibly TRBD1 on 6 matching bases. V was clipped by 2 bases and J by 5 bases, with 10 bases between them. Germline V gene lookup returns CDR1 KGHSH and CDR2 LQKENI. The CDR3 is 15 amino acids. The CDR3 region is CASSPLGADNSPLHF. The CDR3 DNA sequence: TGTGCCAGCTCACCATTGGGGGCAGATAATTCACCCCTCCACTTT.

V usage is TRBV5-1 and J usage is TRBJ2-1; D gene ambiguous. Looked up from germline, CDR1 is SGHRS and CDR2 is YFSETQ. The CDR3 has 14 amino acids. The V end was cut by 4 bases, the J end by 6 bases, with 14 bases between. The DNA of the CDR3 is TGCGCCAGCAGCCCAAGCCATTTCTTCAATGAGCAGTTCTTC. Translated: CASSPSHFFNEQFF.

The chain links TRBV24-1 to TRBJ2-2; D possibly corresponds to TRBD1 (6 bases). Deletions cut 12 bases from V and 3 bases from J, with 19 bases between. CDR3 size: 15 residues. The V gene's germline CDR1 is KGHDR and CDR2 SFDVKD. CDR3 sequence reads: CASLNRDTDTGELFF. The CDR3 region has the DNA TGTGCCTCCCTGAACCGGGACACCGACACCGGGGAGCTGTTTTTT.

This chain uses TRBV30 with TRBJ2-2; perhaps TRBD1 as D (5 bases). Germline V gene lookup returns CDR1 GTSNPN and CDR2 SVGIG (reference sequence). CDR3 length equals 14 residues. Trimming shortened V by 4 bases and J by 2 bases, and 11 bases separated the two germline ends. The CDR3: CAWMARANTGELFF. The CDR3 DNA sequence: TGTGCCTGGATGGCCAGGGCAAACACCGGGGAGCTGTTTTTT.

The chain uses TRBV10-3 and TRBJ1-6; 9 bases are shared with TRBD1. With V trimmed by 10 bases and J by 7 bases, 11 bases remained unmatched. From germline, CDR1 is ENHRY and CDR2 SYGVKD. This CDR3 region has 15 residues. The CDR3 DNA reads as TGTGCCACGACCGGGACAGGGTTGGTCAATTCACCCCTCCACTTT. Translating gives CATTGTGLVNSPLHF.

The chain links TRBV6-1 to TRBJ2-7; D may be TRBD1 (6 bases). Germline CDR1 reads MNHNS; CDR2 reads SASEGT. Trimming removed 1 base from V and 3 bases from J, with 13 bases in between. The CDR3 has 15 residues. CDR3 protein: CASSEGTVRIYEQYF. The DNA for the CDR3 is TGTGCCAGCAGTGAAGGGACAGTTAGGATCTACGAGCAGTACTTC.

This clone appeared a single time. J is TRBJ2-3 and V is TRBV2; the D gene is possibly TRBD2 (7 bases). The CDR3 consists of 14 residues. Deletions cut 10 bases from V and 6 bases from J, with 20 bases between. Germline lookup yields CDR1 SNHLY and CDR2 FYNNEI. DNA of the CDR3: TGTGCCACTCACAGCGGCCGGGGGGCTGATACGCAGTATTTT. Residues: CATHSGRGADTQYF.

The chain links TRBV19 to TRBJ2-4, with D possibly TRBD2 on 6 matching bases. Trimming shortened V by 2 bases and J by 8 bases, and 19 bases separated the two germline ends. Germline V CDR1 and CDR2: LNHDA, SQIVND (reference sequence). This CDR3 is built from 16 residues. This CDR3 reads CASSIRAGRSVDIQYF. The CDR3 DNA reads as TGTGCCAGTAGTATACGGGCAGGGAGGTCCGTAGACATTCAGTACTTC. Looking up the rest from reference TRBV19 and TRBJ2-4 gives the full variable domain: DGGITQSPKYLFRKEGQNVTLSCEQNLNHDAMYWYRQDPGQGLRLIYYSQIVNDFQKGDIAEGYSVSREKKESFPLTVTSAQKNPTAFYLCASSIRAGRSVDIQYFGAGTRLSVL.

This chain links TRBV7-8 with TRBJ1-1; 7 positions agree with TRBD1. Germline loops: CDR1 SGHVS, CDR2 FQNEAQ. With V trimmed by 5 bases and J by 2 bases, 5 bases remained unmatched. The CDR3 consists of 14 residues. CDR3 sequence: CASSRGGVNTEAFF. The CDR3 nucleotides read TGTGCCAGCAGCCGAGGGGGCGTTAACACTGAAGCTTTCTTT.